This T cell receptor (beta chain) was recorded in a study of cytomegalovirus exposure and HLA in healthy donors. The PCR contained 60 Vbeta and 13 Jbeta primers. Assay: immunoSEQ multiplex PCR; the TCRdb copy retains only in-frame clones and omits some. Found here are about 200,000 clones, about nine tenths of them singletons; the top ten hold around 0.99%. Trimming took off 4 bases at V and 1 base at J, with 16 bases between the two ends. The CDR3 has 16 residues. From germline, CDR1 is MGHDK and CDR2 SYGVNS. This sequence was found in a boy younger than 10 in good health and CMV-seronegative. V usage is TRBV25-1 and J usage is TRBJ1-2, with a tentative D call TRBD1 (5 bases). Material: PBMCs. CDR3 DNA sequence: TGTGCCAGCAGTGTTAACAGGAATCCAGATAACTATGGCTACACCTTC. The encoded protein is CASSVNRNPDNYGYTF.